This TCR beta chain was observed in a study of T cell responses to AZD1222 COVID-19 vaccine. General study results and limits: Spike as a whole was targeted by vaccine-associated CD4 TCRs, dominant at 160-218 and 743-854. Of spike-specific TCRs, nearly half reportedly target regions left unmutated in variants. Repertoire sampling was restricted to post-peak T cell response timepoints.

Assay used: immunoSEQ multiplex PCR; TCRdb lists only in-frame clones, some missing. This sample yields 180,000 or so clones, of which about 95% are seen a single time; 0.64% belongs to the top ten. A note on this clone: As yet, its antigen is unknown.

The CDR3 consists of 14 residues. V was clipped by 2 bases and J by 2 bases; unmatched bases: 0. Germline assignment: CDR1 SNHLY and CDR2 FYNNEI. The chain couples TRBV2 to TRBJ1-5, with 7 bases aligning to TRBD1. This clonotype was obtained from an adult in good health. The sequencing here drew on peripheral blood, taken on day 0 of AZD1222 vaccination. The CDR3 reads CASSEQGGNQPQHF. The CDR3, as DNA: TGTGCCAGCAGTGAACAGGGGGGCAATCAGCCCCAGCATTTT. The complete variable domain, with remaining parts taken from reference TRBV2 and TRBJ1-5, reads EPEVTQTPSHQVTQMGQEVILRCVPISNHLYFYWYRQILGQKVEFLVSFYNNEISEKSEIFDDQFSVERPDGSNFTLKIRSTKLEDSAMYFCASSEQGGNQPQHFGDGTRLSIL.